This T cell receptor beta chain stems from a study of HIV-infected children after antiretroviral therapy interruption. A 3' RACE protocol on RNA, with unique molecular identifiers, produced the TCR library. MiXCR, applied by TCRdb to the 3' RACE reads, yields one record per CDR3 protein. The table includes some 51,000 distinct CDR3 sequences, around 4.1% detected once. Study-wide points: Some non-naive CD45RA+ T cells might be present among sorted naive cells.

Many counts were recorded for this clonotype. Its matching antigen is unknown. The treatment is: PENTA 11 planned treatment interruption arm or continuous ART arm. Only samples with at least 5 million viable PBMCs qualified. From thawed PBMCs, naive CD4+ CD45RA+ CD45RO- T cells were sorted. The length of the CDR3 is 13 residues. Germline V gene sequence: CDR1 SNHLY, CDR2 FYNNEI. Trimming removed 5 bases at V and 2 bases at J, with 9 bases between. The clonotype originates from a pool of human donors with HIV. The sequencing here drew on CD45RA+ CD4+ T cells from PBMCs, pooled from several time points, taken from a donor given antiretroviral therapy, either interrupted or continuous. Subset noted: naive CD4+ CD45RA+ CD45RO- T cells. The chain carries TRBV2 and TRBJ1-1; D is possibly TRBD1 (5 bases). Here the CDR3 DNA reads TGTGCCAGCAGTACGGGGGGAAACACTGAAGCTTTCTTT. Its protein is CASSTGGNTEAFF.